The 26 T cell receptor beta chains below all came from one sample that was sequenced in a study of CD8 T cells in ankylosing spondylitis. TCRdb re-called the 5' RACE reads through MiXCR, storing one row per CDR3 protein. The repertoire holds some 130,000 distinct CDR3 sequences, approximately 14% seen once, with 3% in the top ten. Sequencing was carried out using blood, either unsorted or a sorted T cell fraction (not recorded which). Every receptor here comes from a female donor with ankylosing spondylitis or in good health (not recorded which).

This clonotype was picked up a small number of times. This sequence joins TRBV7-2 and TRBJ2-2, with D perhaps matching TRBD1 (7 bases). V was pared by 4 bases and J by 7 bases, with 13 bases between. The CDR3 is 14 residues long. Germline V CDR1 and CDR2: SGHTA, FQGNSA. The CDR3 sequence: CASSSQGGSGELFF. For the CDR3, the DNA is TGTGCCAGCAGCTCCCAGGGGGGAAGCGGGGAGCTGTTTTTT.

This clonotype was seen a few times. The chain recombines TRBV29-1 with TRBJ2-7; TRBD1 matches at 11 bases. After removal of 4 bases from V and 10 bases from J, the junction contained 6 bases not matched to a gene. The CDR3 consists of 12 residues. Germline V CDR1 and CDR2: SQVTM, ANQGSEA. The CDR3 protein is CSVAGQGGDQYF. The CDR3 DNA reads TGCAGCGTTGCGGGACAGGGGGGCGATCAGTACTTC.

This clonotype was seen at least ten times. The genes are TRBV3-1 and TRBJ2-1; 11 nucleotides align to TRBD2. Germline loops: CDR1 LGHDT, CDR2 YNNKEL (reference sequence). This CDR3 contains 16 residues. J gave up 7 bases and V 4 bases, and 9 bases lay outside the gene matches. Here the CDR3 DNA reads TGTGCCAGCAGCCCTTACACGACTAGCGGGACAAATGAGCAGTTCTTC. This translates into CASSPYTTSGTNEQFF.

The J gene is TRBJ2-7, the V gene TRBV20-1; D is unclear. V lost 2 bases and J 0 bases, leaving 11 bases between the germline ends. This CDR3 region has 14 residues. Per the germline V gene, CDR1 is DFQATT and CDR2 is SNEGSKA (reference sequence). The CDR3 DNA follows: TGCAGTGCTAGAAGGGTTTCTCTCTCCTACGAGCAGTACTTC. Residues: CSARRVSLSYEQYF.

This clonotype was found a few times. V gene TRBV7-8 combines with J gene TRBJ2-3; tentatively, D is TRBD1 or TRBD2 (6 bases each). V was clipped by 5 bases and J by 3 bases, with 15 bases between them. The CDR3 loop spans 15 amino acids. CDR1 SGHVS and CDR2 FQNEAQ come from the germline V gene. CDR3 amino acids: CASSKIGGRTDTQYF. Written as DNA, the CDR3 is TGTGCCAGCAGCAAAATCGGGGGCAGGACAGATACGCAGTATTTT. The full variable domain, with the rest looked up from reference TRBV7-8 and TRBJ2-3, is GAGVSQSPRYKVAKRGQDVALRCDPISGHVSLFWYQQALGQGPEFLTYFQNEAQLDKSGLPSDRFFAERPEGSVSTLKIQRTQQEDSAVYLCASSKIGGRTDTQYFGPGTRLTVL.

J is TRBJ2-7 and V is TRBV20-1; D is unclear. The CDR3 is 14 amino acids. Germline V CDR1 and CDR2: DFQATT, SNEGSKA (reference sequence). V was pared by 3 bases and J by 0 bases, with 12 bases between. The CDR3, as DNA: TGCAGTGCTAGCTCCCCAAAGGACTCCTACGAGCAGTACTTC. Amino acids: CSASSPKDSYEQYF.

This clonotype was picked up many times. V is TRBV5-1 and J is TRBJ2-1; no definite D call. This CDR3 has 13 residues. V was shortened by 0 bases and J by 8 bases, with 9 bases between the two germline ends. CDR1 and CDR2 from the germline V gene are SGHRS and YFSETQ. CDR3 amino acids: CASSLEALDEQFF. The DNA of the CDR3 is TGCGCCAGCAGCTTGGAAGCTCTCGATGAGCAGTTCTTC.

This clonotype came up many times. The rearrangement uses TRBV10-3 and TRBJ2-3; tentative D call: TRBD2 (5 bases). V lost 3 bases and J lost 0, with 13 bases in between. CDR1 and CDR2 from the germline V gene are ENHRY and SYGVKD. The CDR3 consists of 16 residues. The CDR3 coding sequence is TGTGCCATCAGTGATTTCGGAGCGGCTAGCACAGATACGCAGTATTTT. It translates to CAISDFGAASTDTQYF.

This clonotype was seen at least ten times. The rearrangement joins TRBV20-1 to TRBJ1-1, with D unresolved. V lost 2 bases and J 5 bases, leaving 9 bases between the germline ends. The CDR3 runs 12 residues. Germline V gene lookup returns CDR1 DFQATT and CDR2 SNEGSKA (reference sequence). The CDR3 region is CSARHMGTEAFF. CDR3 nucleotides: TGCAGTGCTAGACACATGGGGACTGAAGCTTTCTTT.

CDR3 nucleotide sequence: TGCGCCAGCAGCTTGGTTGGGACAGGGGAATCGGAGCAGTACTTC. Amino acids: CASSLVGTGESEQYF. The V call is TRBV5-1, the J call TRBJ2-7; 10 nucleotides align to TRBD1. The CDR3 spans 15 residues. Germline V gene data show CDR1 as SGHRS and CDR2 as YFSETQ. V lost 0 bases to trimming and J lost 7 bases; unmatched junction nucleotides: 7. The whole variable domain, remainder taken from reference TRBV5-1 and TRBJ2-7, is KAGVTQTPRYLIKTRGQQVTLSCSPISGHRSVSWYQQTPGQGLQFLFEYFSETQRNKGNFPGRFSGRQFSNSRSEMNVSTLELGDSALYLCASSLVGTGESEQYFGPGTRLTVT.

This clonotype appeared a few times. The V gene is TRBV27, the J gene TRBJ2-1; 7 bases fit TRBD2. The V gene end was trimmed by 5 bases and the J gene end by 2 bases; junction bases not matched to a gene: 6. CDR3 length: 15 amino acids. Per germline, CDR1 MNHEY and CDR2 SMNVEV (reference sequence). CDR3 sequence reads: CASSPTREAYNEQFF. Here the CDR3 DNA reads TGTGCCAGCAGTCCGACACGGGAGGCCTACAATGAGCAGTTCTTC.

This chain uses TRBV10-3 with TRBJ2-1; D perhaps matches TRBD2 (6 bases). This CDR3 spans 14 amino acids. Germline-derived CDR1 and CDR2 are ENHRY and SYGVKD. Trimming stripped 4 bases from V and 8 bases from J, with 15 bases between. CDR3 protein: CAISAAGRRYEQFF. CDR3 coding DNA: TGTGCCATCAGTGCGGCGGGACGAAGGTATGAGCAGTTCTTC.

This clonotype came up many times. The gene calls are TRBV10-3 and TRBJ2-7; 7 bases are shared with TRBD2. V was clipped by 11 bases and J by 1 base; unmatched bases: 14. Germline-derived CDR1 and CDR2 are ENHRY and SYGVKD. The CDR3 is 15 residues long. CDR3: CAVAQPGLLSYEQYF. The DNA for the CDR3 is TGTGCCGTCGCTCAACCGGGACTACTGTCCTACGAGCAGTACTTC.

This chain joins TRBV3-1 and TRBJ2-4; D is unresolved. The CDR3 consists of 15 residues. Germline CDR1 and CDR2: LGHDT and YNNKEL (reference sequence). Trimming cost V 1 base and J 0 bases, with 7 bases left between them. CDR3 sequence (DNA): TGTGCCAGCAGCCAAGGCCACCTAGCCAAAAACATTCAGTACTTC. This encodes CASSQGHLAKNIQYF.

The sample holds many counts of this clonotype. J is TRBJ1-5 and V is TRBV20-1; a possible D gene is TRBD1 (6 bases). This CDR3 is built from 17 residues. Germline V gene lookup returns CDR1 DFQATT and CDR2 SNEGSKA (reference sequence). Between the trimmed V and J ends, which lost 1 base and 1 base, there was a span of 17 bases. CDR3 nucleotides: TGCAGTGCTAGAGCTTCAACAGGGTATTCGAGCAATCAGCCCCAGCATTTT. It encodes CSARASTGYSSNQPQHF.

J is TRBJ2-3 and V is TRBV11-3; TRBD2 matches 14 bases. CDR3 size: 16 residues. Trimming at V came to 5 bases and at J to 4 bases, leaving 5 bases not matched to a gene. Germline CDR1 SGHNT, CDR2 YENEEA. As DNA, the CDR3 is TGTGCCAGCAGCCGCGGACTAGCGGGAGGTGCAGATACGCAGTATTTT. Translating it yields CASSRGLAGGADTQYF. The full variable domain, completed using reference TRBV11-3 and TRBJ2-3, is EAGVVQSPRYKIIEKKQPVAFWCNPISGHNTLYWYLQNLGQGPELLIRYENEEAVDDSQLPKDRFSAERLKGVDSTLKIQPAELGDSAVYLCASSRGLAGGADTQYFGPGTRLTVL.

The chain recombines TRBV20-1 with TRBJ1-5, with 9 bases fitting TRBD1. V dropped 3 bases and J dropped 5; count of bases not matched to a gene: 2. CDR3 size: 13 residues. CDR1 and CDR2 from the germline V gene are DFQATT and SNEGSKA (reference sequence). The CDR3 sequence is CSARDRGDQPQHF. The CDR3 nucleotides read TGCAGTGCTAGGGACAGGGGCGATCAGCCCCAGCATTTT.

This clonotype occurred many times. The V and J genes are TRBV29-1 and TRBJ2-1; 11 bases match TRBD2. The CDR3 loop spans 17 amino acids. From germline, CDR1 is SQVTM and CDR2 ANQGSEA. Trimming at V came to 3 bases and at J to 0 bases, leaving 7 bases not matched to a gene. The CDR3 DNA is TGCAGCGTTGAGCGAGTTAGCGGGAGGGCCTCCTACAATGAGCAGTTCTTC. This sequence encodes CSVERVSGRASYNEQFF.

This clonotype has a count of ten or more. The CDR3 region is CASNFPDRLNQPQHF. In DNA form, the CDR3 reads TGTGCCAGCAACTTTCCGGACAGACTTAATCAGCCCCAGCATTTT. This chain links TRBV28 with TRBJ1-5, with D perhaps matching TRBD1 (6 bases). This CDR3 is 15 amino acids long. Germline V CDR1 and CDR2: MDHEN, SYDVKM. Trimming left V 7 bases short and J 4 bases short, with 17 bases between. Combining the CDR3 with reference TRBV28 and TRBJ1-5 gives the whole variable domain DVKVTQSSRYLVKRTGEKVFLECVQDMDHENMFWYRQDPGLGLRLIYFSYDVKMKEKGDIPEGYSVSREKKERFSLILESASTNQTSMYLCASNFPDRLNQPQHFGDGTRLSIL.

This clonotype has ten or more counts. The chain links TRBV29-1 to TRBJ1-4; D is unclear. Trimming took off 2 bases at V and 10 bases at J, with 20 bases between the two ends. Germline V gene sequence: CDR1 SQVTM, CDR2 ANQGSEA. The CDR3 runs to 15 residues. CDR3 sequence reads: CSVEQEKWGFRKLFF. The DNA of the CDR3 is TGCAGCGTTGAACAGGAAAAATGGGGTTTCAGAAAACTGTTTTTT.

The rearrangement joins TRBV5-1 to TRBJ2-7, with D uncertain. CDR1 is SGHRS and CDR2 is YFSETQ in the germline V gene. The CDR3 consists of 13 residues. V lost 1 base and J lost 3, with 8 bases in between. CDR3 in amino acids: CASSLSPYYEQYF. CDR3 in DNA: TGCGCCAGCAGCTTGTCCCCTTACTACGAGCAGTACTTC.

For the CDR3, the DNA is TGTGCCAGCAGCTTAGGACAGGGGGCTATGGTTGTTGAAGCTTTCTTT. As protein: CASSLGQGAMVVEAFF. The genes are TRBV7-9 and TRBJ1-1; 10 positions agree with TRBD1. CDR1 SEHNR and CDR2 FQNEAQ come from the germline V gene (reference sequence). This CDR3 has 16 residues. V was pared by 1 base and J by 7 bases, with 9 bases of the junction left unmatched.

The gene calls are TRBV12-3 or TRBV12-4 and TRBJ2-1; no clear D gene. The CDR3 has 14 residues. V dropped 7 bases and J dropped 0 bases, with 10 bases sitting between them. The CDR3 region has the DNA TGTGCCAGCACCCCGGGCCTCTCCTACAATGAGCAGTTCTTC. This sequence encodes CASTPGLSYNEQFF.

This clonotype has just a few counts. J is TRBJ2-5 and V is TRBV6-2 or TRBV6-3, with 7 bases matching TRBD1. V shed 0 bases, J shed 0 bases, and the junction held 10 bases outside the gene matches. The CDR3 has 18 residues. CDR1 is MNHEY, CDR2 SVGEGT, per germline. The CDR3 here is CASSYSVFTGVYQETQYF. Here the CDR3 DNA reads TGTGCCAGCAGTTACTCTGTGTTTACAGGGGTTTACCAAGAGACCCAGTACTTC.

This clonotype showed up just a few times. The rearrangement joins TRBV18 to TRBJ2-3; TRBD1 matches 8 bases. V was clipped by 3 bases and J by 0 bases; unmatched bases: 5. CDR3 length equals 16 residues. The V gene's germline CDR1 is KGHSH and CDR2 LQKENI. Written as DNA, the CDR3 is TGTGCCAGCTCACCGAGACAGGGGACAAGCACAGATACGCAGTATTTT. Residues: CASSPRQGTSTDTQYF.

About this clonotype itself: A much bigger clone sits one base away, suggesting this may be a read error. CDR3 protein: CASSFGLASSQPQHF. In DNA, the CDR3 is TGTGCCAGCAGCTTCGGACTAGCAAGCAGTCAGCCCCAGCATTTT. The chain combines TRBV5-6 with TRBJ1-5; D unclear. CDR3 length: 15 amino acids. Germline V gene sequence: CDR1 SGHDT, CDR2 YYEEEE.